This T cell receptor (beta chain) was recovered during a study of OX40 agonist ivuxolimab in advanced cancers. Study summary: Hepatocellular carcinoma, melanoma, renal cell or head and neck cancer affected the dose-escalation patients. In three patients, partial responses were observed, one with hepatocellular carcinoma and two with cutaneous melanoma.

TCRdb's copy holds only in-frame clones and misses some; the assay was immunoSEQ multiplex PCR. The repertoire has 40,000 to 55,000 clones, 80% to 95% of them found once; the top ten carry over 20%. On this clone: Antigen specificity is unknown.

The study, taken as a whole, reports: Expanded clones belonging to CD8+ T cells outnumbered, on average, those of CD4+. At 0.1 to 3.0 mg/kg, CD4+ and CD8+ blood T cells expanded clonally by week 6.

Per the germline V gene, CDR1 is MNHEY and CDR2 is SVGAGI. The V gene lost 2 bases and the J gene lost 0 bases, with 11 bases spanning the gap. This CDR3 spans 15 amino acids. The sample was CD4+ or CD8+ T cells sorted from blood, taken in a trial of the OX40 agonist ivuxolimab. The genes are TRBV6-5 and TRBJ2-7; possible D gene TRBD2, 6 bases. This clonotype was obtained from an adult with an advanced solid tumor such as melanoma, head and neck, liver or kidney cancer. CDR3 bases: TGTGCCAGCAGTTACGGCGGGGCCCACTCCTACGAGCAGTACTTC. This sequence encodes CASSYGGAHSYEQYF.